This TCR beta chain was documented in a study of T cells in Graves' hyperthyroidism and ophthalmopathy. Study-level results: In the blood, most expanded thyroid clonotypes above 0.001 appeared as well. Median prediction lead before ophthalmopathy onset was 6.5 to 7 months with the model.

This clonotype was counted many times. Its antigen remains unknown. Individuals with ophthalmopathy presented a Clinical Activity Score of at least 3, a NOSPECS grade of at least 4 and a duration under 3 months. Looked up from germline, CDR1 is SGHVS and CDR2 is FQNEAQ. The CDR3 has 15 amino acids. Unmatched junction bases numbered 10, after V lost 8 bases and J lost 4 bases. TCR beta CDR3 regions were amplified from RNA transcripts. The TCR CDR3 was amplified in a first-round RT-PCR using the HTBI primer set. TCRdb reprocessed the multiplex PCR reads with MiXCR, giving one entry per CDR3 protein. The table includes hundreds of thousands of distinct CDR3 sequences, about 14% detected once.

The receptor was derived from a woman aged 45-59 years with Graves' ophthalmopathy. Specimen: blood. The chain uses TRBV7-8 and TRBJ2-3; 9 nucleotides match TRBD2. The CDR3 nucleotides are TGTGCCAGCTGTACTGCGGGAGGGCCGCCAGATACGCAGTATTTT. It is translated as CASCTAGGPPDTQYF.